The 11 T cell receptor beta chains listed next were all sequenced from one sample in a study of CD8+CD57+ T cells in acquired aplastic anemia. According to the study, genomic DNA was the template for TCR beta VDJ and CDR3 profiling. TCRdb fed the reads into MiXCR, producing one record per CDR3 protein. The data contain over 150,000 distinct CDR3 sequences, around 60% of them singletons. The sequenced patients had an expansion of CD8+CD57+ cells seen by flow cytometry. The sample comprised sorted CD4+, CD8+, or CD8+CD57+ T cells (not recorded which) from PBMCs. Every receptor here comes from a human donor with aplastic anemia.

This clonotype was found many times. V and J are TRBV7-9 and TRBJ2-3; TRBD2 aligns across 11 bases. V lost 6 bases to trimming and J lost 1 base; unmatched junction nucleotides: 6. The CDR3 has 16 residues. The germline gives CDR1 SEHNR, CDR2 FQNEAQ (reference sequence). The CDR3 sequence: CASREGLAGRTDTQYF. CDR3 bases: TGTGCCAGCAGGGAAGGACTAGCGGGCCGCACAGATACGCAGTATTTT.

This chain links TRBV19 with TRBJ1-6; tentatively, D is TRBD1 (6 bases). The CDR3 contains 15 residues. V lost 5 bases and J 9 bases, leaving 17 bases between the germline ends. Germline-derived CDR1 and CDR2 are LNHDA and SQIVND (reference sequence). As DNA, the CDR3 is TGTGCCAGTAGTCTCCTACAGGGTAGAGGTTCACCCCTCCACTTT. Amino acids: CASSLLQGRGSPLHF.

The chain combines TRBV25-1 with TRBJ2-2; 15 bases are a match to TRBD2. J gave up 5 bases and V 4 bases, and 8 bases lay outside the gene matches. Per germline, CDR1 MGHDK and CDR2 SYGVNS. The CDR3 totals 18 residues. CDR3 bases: TGTGCCAGCAGTGGCGGGACTAGCGGGGGGCCGTTGACCGGGGAGCTGTTTTTT. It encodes CASSGGTSGGPLTGELFF.

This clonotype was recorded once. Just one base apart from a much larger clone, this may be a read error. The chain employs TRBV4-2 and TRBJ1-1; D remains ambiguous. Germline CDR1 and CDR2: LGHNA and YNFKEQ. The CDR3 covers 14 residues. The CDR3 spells CASSPYGSSEGPTF. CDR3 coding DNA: TGTGCCAGCAGCCCCTACGGCAGTTCTGAAGGACCAACTTTT.

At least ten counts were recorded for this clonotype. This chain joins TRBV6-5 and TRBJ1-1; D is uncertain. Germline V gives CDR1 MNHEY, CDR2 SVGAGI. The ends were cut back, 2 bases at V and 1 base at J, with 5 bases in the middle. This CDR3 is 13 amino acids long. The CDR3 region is CASSYGPNTEAFF. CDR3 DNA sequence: TGTGCCAGCAGTTACGGACCGAACACTGAAGCTTTCTTT.

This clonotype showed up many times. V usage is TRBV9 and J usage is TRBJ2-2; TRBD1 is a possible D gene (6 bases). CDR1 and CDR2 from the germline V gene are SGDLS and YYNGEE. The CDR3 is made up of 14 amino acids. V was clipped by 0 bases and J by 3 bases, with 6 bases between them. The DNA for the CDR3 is TGTGCCAGCAGCGTAGGGGGGCACACCGGGGAGCTGTTTTTT. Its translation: CASSVGGHTGELFF.

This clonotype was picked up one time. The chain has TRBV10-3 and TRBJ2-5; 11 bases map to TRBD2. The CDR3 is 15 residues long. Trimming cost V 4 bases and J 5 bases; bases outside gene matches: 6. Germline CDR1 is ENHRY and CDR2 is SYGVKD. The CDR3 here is CAISGASGGRETQYF. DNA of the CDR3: TGTGCCATCAGTGGAGCTAGCGGGGGGCGGGAGACCCAGTACTTC.

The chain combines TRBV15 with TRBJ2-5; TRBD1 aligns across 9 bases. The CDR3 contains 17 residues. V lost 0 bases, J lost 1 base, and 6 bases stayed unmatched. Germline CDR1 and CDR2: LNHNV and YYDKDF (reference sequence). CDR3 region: CATSRDDRGASQETQYF. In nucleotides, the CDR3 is TGTGCCACCAGCAGAGACGACAGGGGGGCATCCCAAGAGACCCAGTACTTC.

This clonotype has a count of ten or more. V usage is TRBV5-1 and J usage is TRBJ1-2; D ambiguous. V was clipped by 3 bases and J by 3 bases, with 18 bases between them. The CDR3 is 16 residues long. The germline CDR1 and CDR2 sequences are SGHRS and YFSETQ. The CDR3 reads CASSWNPQANDYGYTF. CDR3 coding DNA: TGCGCCAGCAGCTGGAACCCTCAGGCAAACGACTATGGCTACACCTTC.

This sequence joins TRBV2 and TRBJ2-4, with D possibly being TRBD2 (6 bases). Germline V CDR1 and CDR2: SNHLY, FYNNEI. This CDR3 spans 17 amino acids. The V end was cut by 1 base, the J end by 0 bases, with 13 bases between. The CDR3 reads CASSEDLGGAAKNIQYF. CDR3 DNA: TGTGCCAGCAGTGAAGATCTAGGAGGGGCAGCCAAAAACATTCAGTACTTC.

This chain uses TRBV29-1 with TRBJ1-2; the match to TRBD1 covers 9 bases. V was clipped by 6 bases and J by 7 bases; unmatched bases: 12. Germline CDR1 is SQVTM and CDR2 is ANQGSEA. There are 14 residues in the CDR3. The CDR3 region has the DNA TGCAGCGTCGTAACAGGGGGCTCTTTGTTTGGCTACACCTTC. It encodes CSVVTGGSLFGYTF.